A selection of T cell receptor beta chains follows, all from one sample in a study of T cells after yellow fever vaccination. One entry per CDR3 protein, called by TCRdb with MiXCR from the 5' RACE reads. Here the sample spans 300,000 to 350,000 distinct CDR3 sequences, 3% to 4.5% being singletons. The specimen was PBMCs, collected 5 days after the yellow fever booster vaccination. The receptors derive from a man between 18 and 35 years old who received the YFV17D yellow fever vaccine. Each CDR3 is given without its conserved first and last residue. The order of the fields is J gene, V gene, CDR3 protein.

TRBJ2-2,TRBV24-1,ATSDLSRAHTGELF
TRBJ2-7,TRBV20-1,SASWSKTGSGEQY
TRBJ1-2,TRBV24-1,ATRGTDGYT
TRBJ2-1,TRBV24-1,ATSGGAGSYNEQF
TRBJ1-2,TRBV9,ASSVRTDRGYT
TRBJ2-1,TRBV12-3/TRBV12-4,ASKGSQEAGVSYNEQF
TRBJ2-3,TRBV5-4,ASSLIAGGRGDTQY
TRBJ1-1,TRBV27,ASSLSTGANTEAF
TRBJ2-1,TRBV4-2,ASSQEFQSSYNEQF
TRBJ2-1,TRBV5-1,ASSSSTSGANNEQF
TRBJ2-2,TRBV6-5,ASSYSLNSQGARIGELF
TRBJ2-5,TRBV5-1,ASSLAGGMKTQY
TRBJ2-7,TRBV30,AWSVMGLGAYEQY
TRBJ1-6,TRBV18,ASSPPGTGANSPLH
TRBJ2-2,TRBV4-3,ASSPDRGSGELF
TRBJ2-5,TRBV11-1,ASSLWGTTQETQY
TRBJ1-1,TRBV4-2,ASSQGYGRRVDTEAF
TRBJ1-1,TRBV4-3,ASSQDLPSGTEAF
TRBJ1-2,TRBV19,ASDRGRENYGYT
TRBJ1-6,TRBV27,ASSLSMVRSPLH
TRBJ2-5,TRBV20-1,SAIKPTREETQY
TRBJ2-1,TRBV7-2,ASSSGPGEQF
TRBJ1-1,TRBV6-5,ASSSGSGWNTEAF
TRBJ2-5,TRBV7-2,ASSGLTGTGSMETQY
TRBJ2-7,TRBV20-1,SALRLAGGEQY